This note documents a single T cell receptor (beta chain) sequence. The data originate from a study of T cell responses to AZD1222 COVID-19 vaccine. Profiling relied on immunoSEQ multiplex PCR, and the TCRdb table lists in-frame clones only, not all of them. The sample has about 59,000 clones, about 91% seen once. Trimming removed 4 bases at V and 1 base at J, with 7 bases between. The germline V gene encodes CDR1 LGHDT and CDR2 YNNKEL (reference sequence). This CDR3 is built from 13 residues. The chain uses TRBV3-1 (or the pseudogene TRBV3-2) and TRBJ1-1; D is undetermined. Sequences were derived from peripheral blood, sampled 28 days after the second AZD1222 dose. The receptor comes from an adult who received the AZD1222 COVID-19 vaccine. As DNA, the CDR3 is TGTGCCAGCAGCCCTACACCGAACACTGAAGCTTTCTTT. Protein: CASSPTPNTEAFF.